These T cell receptor beta chains were read from a single sample in a study of blood T cell repertoires in COVID-19. Sequencing was performed with immunoSEQ multiplex PCR; in TCRdb, only in-frame clones are kept and a portion is missing. The sample carries around 120,000 clones, roughly 69% recorded once. Source material: peripheral blood. The receptor set was obtained from an older woman with acute or convalescent COVID-19. Each CDR3 is given with its conserved first and last residue. A D gene is named only where the DNA matches it firmly. Not every row has a clone size; where given, it reads once, few, many or a size class.

CDR3 protein	CDR3 DNA	V gene	clone size	D gene	J gene
CASSPPGTGKGYGYTF	TGTGCCAGCAGTCCTCCAGGGACAGGGAAGGGCTATGGCTACACCTTC	TRBV28	.	TRBD1	TRBJ1-2
CTSSQVGAFGYNEQFF	TGCACCAGCAGCCAAGTTGGAGCCTTTGGTTACAATGAGCAGTTCTTC	TRBV1	.	.	TRBJ2-1
CASQPTDRASYGYTF	TGTGCCAGCCAACCCACTGACAGGGCCAGCTATGGCTACACCTTC	TRBV27	once	TRBD1	TRBJ1-2
CASSVRPEAEAFF	TGTGCCAGCTCCGTCCGGCCTGAGGCTGAAGCTTTCTTT	TRBV9	.	.	TRBJ1-1
CASSRSDRNNSPLHF	TGTGCCAGCAGCCGATCGGACAGAAATAATTCACCCCTCCACTTT	TRBV6-5	.	.	TRBJ1-6
CSALLPGGARDYTF	TGCAGCGCCCTTCTCCCGGGAGGGGCGCGTGACTACACCTTC	TRBV29-1	.	.	TRBJ1-2
CASSSDSSYEQYF	TGTGCCAGCAGTTCCGACAGCTCCTACGAGCAGTACTTC	TRBV28	few	.	TRBJ2-7
CASSLEQGAAPLHF	TGTGCCAGCAGCTTGGAACAGGGGGCCGCGCCCCTCCACTTT	TRBV5-4	once	TRBD1	TRBJ1-6
CASSQDFQGGYNEQFF	TGCGCCAGCAGCCAAGATTTCCAGGGGGGCTACAATGAGCAGTTCTTC	TRBV4-3	.	.	TRBJ2-1
CASSLALGQLSEKLFF	TGTGCCAGCAGCTTAGCGTTGGGACAGCTTTCTGAAAAACTGTTTTTT	TRBV7-2	.	TRBD1	TRBJ1-4
CASSKRSTRGSTGELFF	TGCGCCAGCAGCAAACGAAGCACCAGGGGAAGCACCGGGGAGCTGTTTTTT	TRBV5-1	once	.	TRBJ2-2
CASRNGTARGYTF	TGTGCCAGCAGGAACGGGACAGCACGTGGCTACACCTTC	TRBV6-5	.	TRBD1	TRBJ1-2
CASSFNRGPDGYTF	TGCGCCAGCAGCTTCAACAGGGGGCCGGATGGCTACACCTTC	TRBV5-1	.	TRBD1	TRBJ1-2
CASSPPTSGGQFF	TGTGCCAGCAGCCCCCCGACTAGCGGAGGGCAGTTCTTC	TRBV7-9	few	TRBD2	TRBJ2-1
CASSLGGGQPQHF	TGTGCCAGCAGTTTAGGGGGCGGTCAGCCCCAGCATTTT	TRBV12-3/TRBV12-4	.	.	TRBJ1-5
CASSTRGQYDSLLHF	TGTGCCAGTAGTACACGGGGACAGTATGATTCACTCCTCCACTTT	TRBV19	.	TRBD1	TRBJ1-6
CASSQDGTSDNEQFF	TGTGCCAGCAGCCAAGACGGGACTAGCGACAATGAGCAGTTCTTC	TRBV4-2	.	TRBD2	TRBJ2-1
CASSAERDRTYEQYF	TGTGCCAGCAGCGCAGAACGGGACAGGACCTACGAGCAGTACTTC	TRBV9	.	TRBD1	TRBJ2-7
CASSIWGANEKLFF	TGTGCCAGTAGTATATGGGGGGCTAATGAAAAACTGTTTTTT	TRBV19	.	.	TRBJ1-4
CASSPYNSGNTIYF	TGTGCCAGCAGCCCGTATAACTCTGGAAACACCATATATTTT	TRBV7-2	.	.	TRBJ1-3
CASSLRLAGPQETQYF	TGTGCCAGCAGTCTTAGATTAGCGGGGCCCCAGGAGACCCAGTACTTC	TRBV27	.	TRBD2	TRBJ2-5
CASSQTLRTEKNIQYF	TGCGCCAGCAGCCAGACCCTTCGGACTGAGAAAAACATTCAGTACTTC	TRBV4-1	.	.	TRBJ2-4
CASSSGGHTDTQYF	TGTGCCAGCAGTTCAGGGGGCCACACAGATACGCAGTATTTT	TRBV6-5	once	TRBD1	TRBJ2-3
CASSQAGTPFKQYF	TGTGCCAGCAGCCAAGCCGGGACACCCTTTAAGCAGTACTTC	TRBV3-1/TRBV3-2	.	.	TRBJ2-7
CASRQSSYNSPLHF	TGTGCCAGCAGACAGAGCTCCTATAATTCACCCCTCCACTTT	TRBV27	few	.	TRBJ1-6
CASSVGLAGRGDEQFF	TGCGCCAGCAGCGTGGGACTAGCGGGAAGAGGGGATGAGCAGTTCTTC	TRBV5-1	.	TRBD2	TRBJ2-1
CASKVGDSPTHEQFF	TGTGCCAGCAAAGTTGGGGACAGTCCCACCCATGAGCAGTTCTTC	TRBV2	once	TRBD1	TRBJ2-1
CASRGGLSSDTQYF	TGTGCCAGTAGGGGAGGACTTTCATCAGATACGCAGTATTTT	TRBV19	few	.	TRBJ2-3
CAWSVQGAFGELFF	TGTGCCTGGAGTGTTCAGGGGGCGTTCGGGGAGCTGTTTTTT	TRBV30	once	TRBD1	TRBJ2-2
CASSSAGASGPSVEQYF	TGTGCCAGTAGTAGCGCGGGGGCTAGCGGGCCGAGTGTCGAGCAGTACTTC	TRBV19	.	TRBD2	TRBJ2-7
CASSLDLAAGETQYF	TGCGCCAGCAGCTTGGACTTAGCGGCCGGGGAGACCCAGTACTTC	TRBV5-1	.	.	TRBJ2-5
CASSAGLAGPREQYF	TGTGCCAGCAGCGCGGGACTAGCGGGACCTCGGGAGCAGTACTTC	TRBV25-1	once	TRBD2	TRBJ2-7
CASSEASGGTGELFF	TGTGCCAGCAGTGAGGCTAGCGGGGGCACCGGGGAGCTGTTTTTT	TRBV6-4	.	TRBD2	TRBJ2-2
CSVGREQRLRTDTQYF	TGCAGCGTGGGGCGGGAACAGCGGTTGAGGACAGATACGCAGTATTTT	TRBV29-1	.	.	TRBJ2-3
CASSPPAGGYNEQFF	TGTGCCAGCAGCCCTCCAGCGGGAGGTTACAATGAGCAGTTCTTC	TRBV6-6	.	TRBD2	TRBJ2-1
CASSLVSGEGKNIQYF	TGTGCCAGCAGCTTGGTTTCGGGAGAGGGGAAAAACATTCAGTACTTC	TRBV5-6	few	.	TRBJ2-4
CASSYSGTGNQPQHF	TGTGCCAGCAGTTACAGCGGGACGGGCAATCAGCCCCAGCATTTT	TRBV6-5	few	.	TRBJ1-5